This TCR beta chain originates from a study of T cell responses to AZD1222 COVID-19 vaccine. V dropped 0 bases and J dropped 4; count of bases not matched to a gene: 6. The CDR3 is 16 residues long. Germline V CDR1 and CDR2: GTSNPN, SVGIG (reference sequence). Sequencing used immunoSEQ multiplex PCR; TCRdb keeps in-frame clones, though not all of them. The table records about 100,000 clones, more than 70% of them present only once. The specimen was peripheral blood, collected on day 0 of MenACWY control vaccination. The chain links TRBV30 to TRBJ2-1; 10 bases line up with TRBD2. The receptor was derived from an adult in good health. The CDR3 reads CAWSVPAGGGYNEQFF. The CDR3 DNA reads as TGTGCCTGGAGTGTACCAGCGGGAGGGGGTTACAATGAGCAGTTCTTC.